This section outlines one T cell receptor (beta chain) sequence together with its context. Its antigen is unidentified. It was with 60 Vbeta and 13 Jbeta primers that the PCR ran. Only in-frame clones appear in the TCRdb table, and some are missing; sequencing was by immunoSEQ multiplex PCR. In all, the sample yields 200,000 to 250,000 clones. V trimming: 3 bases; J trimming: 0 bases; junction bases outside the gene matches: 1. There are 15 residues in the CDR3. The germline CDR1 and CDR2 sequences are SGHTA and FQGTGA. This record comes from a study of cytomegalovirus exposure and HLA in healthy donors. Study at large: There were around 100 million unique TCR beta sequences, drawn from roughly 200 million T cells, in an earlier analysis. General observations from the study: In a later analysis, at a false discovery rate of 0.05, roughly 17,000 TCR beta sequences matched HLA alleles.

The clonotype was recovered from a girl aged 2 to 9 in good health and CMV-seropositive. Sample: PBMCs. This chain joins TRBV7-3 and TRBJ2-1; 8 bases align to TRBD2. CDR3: CASSFTSGSYNEQFF. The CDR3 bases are TGTGCCAGCAGCTTCACTAGCGGCTCCTACAATGAGCAGTTCTTC.